The 30 T cell receptor beta chains presented below share a single source sample, sequenced in a study of blood T cell repertoires in COVID-19. Clones were read by immunoSEQ multiplex PCR, and TCRdb kept only the in-frame ones, dropping some. The sample records around 120,000 clones, roughly 90% being singletons. Sequenced: peripheral blood. These receptor sequences come from an older woman with COVID-19, enrolled during active disease.

This chain connects TRBV6-5 to TRBJ2-3, with TRBD1 matching over 7 bases. The J segment lost 8 bases and the V segment lost 2 bases, leaving 10 bases of the junction unmatched. Germline V gene data show CDR1 as MNHEY and CDR2 as SVGAGI. The CDR3 has 15 residues. This CDR3 is CASSYSSGQFSTQYF. For the CDR3, the DNA is TGTGCCAGCAGTTACAGCTCGGGACAGTTCAGTACGCAGTATTTT.

The chain carries TRBV2 and TRBJ2-2; 12 positions match TRBD2. Germline trimming cut 2 bases from V and 8 bases from J; bases unmatched to any gene: 9. The V gene's germline CDR1 is SNHLY and CDR2 FYNNEI. The CDR3 runs to 17 residues. The CDR3 DNA reads as TGTGCCAGCAGTGAATCGACTAGCGGGGGAGGATCGGGGGAGCTGTTTTTT. Residues: CASSESTSGGGSGELFF.

In this sample, this clone turned up once. The chain uses TRBV3-1 (or the pseudogene TRBV3-2) and TRBJ2-3; 9 bases agree with TRBD2. The CDR3 extends over 17 amino acids. V gave up 2 bases and J gave up 4 bases; unmatched junction bases: 10. Looked up from germline, CDR1 is LGHDT and CDR2 is YNNKEL (reference sequence). CDR3 in amino acids: CASSQSLRGGVADTQYF. DNA for the CDR3: TGTGCCAGCAGCCAAAGTCTGCGGGGGGGCGTGGCAGATACGCAGTATTTT.

A single count supports this clone. V is TRBV5-1 and J is TRBJ2-1; D gene uncertain. V lost 2 bases, J lost 10 bases, and 10 bases lay in between. Germline V gives CDR1 SGHRS, CDR2 YFSETQ. The length of the CDR3 is 12 residues. The DNA for the CDR3 is TGCGCCAGCAGCTTCATCACGAGGGAGCAGTTCTTC. Translation gives CASSFITREQFF.

This chain uses TRBV5-6 with TRBJ1-5; a possible D gene is TRBD1 (5 bases). CDR3 length: 14 amino acids. Germline-derived CDR1 and CDR2 are SGHDT and YYEEEE. The V end lost 0 bases, the J end lost 6 bases, and 10 bases lay between the germline ends. The CDR3 sequence: CASSLAGLPQPQHF. CDR3 sequence (DNA): TGTGCCAGCAGCTTGGCAGGGCTCCCTCAGCCCCAGCATTTT.

V usage is TRBV7-9 and J usage is TRBJ2-7, with unresolved D. The CDR3 consists of 13 residues. The germline gives CDR1 SEHNR, CDR2 FQNEAQ (reference sequence). The V gene lost 6 bases and the J gene lost 3 bases, with 12 bases spanning the gap. CDR3 amino acids: CASSSRVGYEQYF. The CDR3 nucleotides read TGTGCCAGCAGTTCCCGGGTAGGCTACGAGCAGTACTTC.

This chain links TRBV19 with TRBJ2-5; possible D gene TRBD1, 5 bases. The CDR3 is 13 residues long. Trimming took off 5 bases at V and 5 bases at J, with 12 bases between the two ends. The germline V gene encodes CDR1 LNHDA and CDR2 SQIVND (reference sequence). CDR3 bases: TGTGCCAGTAGTTATAGGGGTCAGGAGACCCAGTACTTC. It encodes CASSYRGQETQYF. Full variable domain (remainder filled in from reference TRBV19 and TRBJ2-5): DGGITQSPKYLFRKEGQNVTLSCEQNLNHDAMYWYRQDPGQGLRLIYYSQIVNDFQKGDIAEGYSVSREKKESFPLTVTSAQKNPTAFYLCASSYRGQETQYFGPGTRLLVL.

This clone was counted once. V is TRBV29-1 and J is TRBJ2-5; tentatively, D is TRBD2 (5 bases). CDR3 length: 13 amino acids. The germline CDR1 and CDR2 sequences are SQVTM and ANQGSEA. V lost 6 bases and J lost 5, with 16 bases in between. CDR3 sequence (DNA): TGCAGCGTCTACGTTACGGGCGGGGAGACCCAGTACTTC. It codes for CSVYVTGGETQYF.

V and J are TRBV15 and TRBJ2-5; 10 nucleotides align to TRBD2. Unmatched junction bases numbered 2, after V lost 9 bases and J lost 1 base. The V gene's germline CDR1 is LNHNV and CDR2 YYDKDF (reference sequence). This CDR3 region has 13 residues. CDR3 bases: TGTGCCACTAGCGGGGGGATCCAAGAGACCCAGTACTTC. Translation gives CATSGGIQETQYF.

This rearrangement joins TRBV15 to TRBJ1-4; D remains unclear. Between the trimmed V and J ends, which lost 0 bases and 3 bases, there was a span of 11 bases. CDR3 length: 16 residues. Germline V CDR1 and CDR2: LNHNV, YYDKDF (reference sequence). The CDR3 sequence is CATSREFGDANEKLFF. In DNA, the CDR3 is TGTGCCACCAGCAGAGAGTTCGGGGATGCTAATGAAAAACTGTTTTTT.

This clone turned up a few times. The chain links TRBV7-2 to TRBJ1-2, with TRBD1 as a possible D gene (5 bases). Germline CDR1 and CDR2: SGHTA and FQGNSA. CDR3 length equals 13 residues. With 5 bases removed from V and 10 bases from J, the gap between germline ends came to 17 bases. CDR3 nucleotides: TGTGCCAGCAGCCCTGCCAGGGTCAACTTCTACACCTTC. Its translation is CASSPARVNFYTF.

The rearrangement joins TRBV14 to TRBJ1-1, with TRBD1 matching over 9 bases. J lost 1 base, V lost 5 bases, and 5 bases had no gene match. The CDR3 spans 15 residues. The germline CDR1 and CDR2 sequences are SGHDN and FVKESK. The CDR3 DNA follows: TGTGCCAGCAGCTACGCGGGACAGGGGAACACTGAAGCTTTCTTT. Its protein product is CASSYAGQGNTEAFF.

This chain links TRBV7-9 with TRBJ2-5, with TRBD2 identical over 9 bases. The ends lost 5 bases at V and 7 bases at J; junction bases unmatched: 11. This CDR3 has 15 residues. Germline CDR1 reads SEHNR; CDR2 reads FQNEAQ (reference sequence). Here the CDR3 DNA reads TGTGCCAGCAGCACAATAGCGGGGGCCGGTGGGACCCAGTACTTC. Translated, it gives CASSTIAGAGGTQYF.

This clone appeared once. This sequence joins TRBV29-1 and TRBJ2-7; tentatively, D is TRBD1 (5 bases). Germline CDR1 and CDR2: SQVTM and ANQGSEA. The CDR3 length is 12 residues. V gave up 7 bases and J gave up 4 bases, with 14 bases separating them. The CDR3 region has the DNA TGCAGCGCCGAGGCGCAGGGTTACGAGCAGTACTTC. Translating it yields CSAEAQGYEQYF.

V usage is TRBV19 and J usage is TRBJ1-5, with TRBD1 matching over 8 bases. The CDR3 spans 17 residues. V shed 4 bases and J 3 bases; nucleotides not matched to a gene: 11. The germline V gene encodes CDR1 LNHDA and CDR2 SQIVND (reference sequence). The CDR3 is CASSTQQGDASNQPQHF. The DNA of the CDR3 is TGTGCCAGTAGTACTCAACAGGGGGATGCCTCCAATCAGCCCCAGCATTTT.

This clone was seen a handful of times. The rearrangement joins TRBV5-1 to TRBJ1-1; D is possibly TRBD1 (5 bases). The CDR3 consists of 14 residues. Trimming left V 2 bases short and J 3 bases short, with 11 bases between. The germline V gene has CDR1 SGHRS and CDR2 YFSETQ. CDR3 nucleotides: TGCGCCAGCAGCTTAAATGTAGGGGACACTGAAGCTTTCTTT. Translation: CASSLNVGDTEAFF.

The chain links TRBV7-2 to TRBJ2-1; 7 nucleotides align to TRBD2. After removal of 6 bases from V and 2 bases from J, the junction contained 10 bases not matched to a gene. The germline V gene encodes CDR1 SGHTA and CDR2 FQGNSA. This CDR3 has 16 amino acids. CDR3 protein: CASRLLTGGTYNEQFF. The CDR3 DNA reads as TGTGCCAGCAGACTTCTAACCGGGGGGACCTACAATGAGCAGTTCTTC.

This CDR3 is CASSPEAGGRETQYF. As DNA, the CDR3 is TGTGCCAGCAGCCCCGAAGCGGGGGGAAGAGAGACCCAGTACTTC. The genes are TRBV5-4 and TRBJ2-5, with TRBD2 matching over 9 bases. This CDR3 has 15 amino acids. V lost 4 bases, J lost 4 bases, and 8 bases stayed unmatched. Per the germline V gene, CDR1 is SGHNT and CDR2 is YYREEE (reference sequence).

The chain is built from TRBV20-1 and TRBJ2-7; a weak D match, TRBD1 (8 bases). Germline V gives CDR1 DFQATT, CDR2 SNEGSKA (reference sequence). The CDR3 sequence is 11 residues long. Deletions cut 5 bases from V and 12 bases from J, with 17 bases between. The CDR3, as DNA: TGCAGTGCTCAAGGACAGGGAGGGTCGTACTTC. Residues: CSAQGQGGSYF.

The chain recombines TRBV30 with TRBJ1-3, with D uncertain. V dropped 3 bases and J dropped 4 bases, with 10 bases sitting between them. The CDR3 covers 13 residues. Per germline, CDR1 GTSNPN and CDR2 SVGIG (reference sequence). The CDR3 coding sequence is TGTGCCTGGAGCCTTAGTTTGGGAAACACCATATATTTT. It encodes CAWSLSLGNTIYF.

This clone was recorded once. CDR3: CASSLGLSATDTQYF. The CDR3, as DNA: TGTGCCAGCAGCTTGGGGCTAAGCGCCACAGATACGCAGTATTTT. V usage is TRBV5-6 and J usage is TRBJ2-3; D not certain. The CDR3 is 15 residues long. V was trimmed by 0 bases and J by 2 bases, leaving 10 bases between them. In germline, CDR1 is SGHDT, CDR2 YYEEEE.

The rearrangement links TRBV7-6 to TRBJ2-5, with a possible D match to TRBD2 (5 bases). Trimming pared 3 bases from V and 0 bases from J, leaving 14 bases between. From germline, CDR1 is SGHVS and CDR2 FNYEAQ. This CDR3 region has 16 residues. The CDR3 DNA follows: TGTGCCAGCAGCTTTACCGGAGGCCCTTACCAAGAGACCCAGTACTTC. Translated: CASSFTGGPYQETQYF.

This chain uses TRBV3-1 (or the pseudogene TRBV3-2) with TRBJ1-1; 9 positions match TRBD1. The length of the CDR3 is 16 residues. J gave up 11 bases and V 2 bases, and 15 bases lay outside the gene matches. Germline CDR1 is LGHDT and CDR2 is YNNKEL (reference sequence). CDR3 nucleotide sequence: TGTGCCAGCAGCCAAAAAACCGGGACAGGGTTGAGGGGGGCTTTCTTT. Protein sequence: CASSQKTGTGLRGAFF.

The CDR3 nucleotides read TGCGCCAGCAGCTTGGGGCTAGCGGGGAGCTACAATGAGCAGTTCTTC. This translates into CASSLGLAGSYNEQFF. This chain links TRBV5-1 with TRBJ2-1; 9 positions agree with TRBD2. CDR3 length: 16 amino acids. J was trimmed by 3 bases and V by 0 bases; bases with no gene match: 4. Per the germline V gene, CDR1 is SGHRS and CDR2 is YFSETQ.

The CDR3 sequence is CASSALAGGPHDEQFF. CDR3 bases: TGTGCCAGCAGCGCACTAGCGGGGGGGCCTCACGATGAGCAGTTCTTC. The chain links TRBV7-9 to TRBJ2-1; 13 bases fit TRBD2. Trimming at V came to 5 bases and at J to 8 bases, leaving 9 bases not matched to a gene. Germline CDR1 and CDR2: SEHNR and FQNEAQ (reference sequence). CDR3 length: 16 amino acids.

V is TRBV20-1 and J is TRBJ1-2; possible D gene TRBD1, 5 bases. V was pared by 5 bases and J by 4 bases, with 8 bases between. The CDR3 is made up of 11 amino acids. CDR1 is DFQATT and CDR2 is SNEGSKA in the germline V gene (reference sequence). CDR3 DNA sequence: TGCAGTGCTTGGGGCGCCTATGGCTACACCTTC. Its translation is CSAWGAYGYTF.

The chain has TRBV7-2 and TRBJ1-2; 10 bases align to TRBD1. The CDR3 consists of 16 residues. J lost 4 bases, V lost 0 bases, and 5 bases had no gene match. CDR1 SGHTA and CDR2 FQGNSA come from the germline V gene. CDR3 coding DNA: TGTGCCAGCAGCTTAGCGCCGGGACAGGGGATCTATGGCTACACCTTC. This sequence encodes CASSLAPGQGIYGYTF.

The chain employs TRBV7-3 and TRBJ2-3; 9 bases agree with TRBD2. V shed 1 base and J 7 bases; nucleotides not matched to a gene: 3. CDR3 length: 14 amino acids. Germline values: CDR1 SGHTA, CDR2 FQGTGA. The chain's CDR3 is CASSLSGGANTQYF. CDR3 DNA: TGTGCCAGCAGCTTAAGCGGGGGGGCGAATACGCAGTATTTT.

The rearrangement joins TRBV4-3 to TRBJ1-2; 8 bases fit TRBD1. This CDR3 region has 15 residues. With V trimmed by 0 bases and J by 8 bases, 8 bases remained unmatched. Germline loops: CDR1 LGHNA, CDR2 YSLEER. CDR3 sequence reads: CASSQDHRGVEGYTF. The CDR3 DNA reads TGCGCCAGCAGCCAAGACCACAGGGGGGTTGAGGGCTACACCTTC.

The chain recombines TRBV19 with TRBJ2-3; 7 positions match TRBD2. The J segment lost 2 bases and the V segment lost 6 bases, leaving 5 bases of the junction unmatched. CDR3 length: 14 residues. Germline V lookup: CDR1 LNHDA, CDR2 SQIVND (reference sequence). CDR3: CASRSGVLTDTQYF. CDR3 nucleotides: TGTGCCAGTAGGAGCGGGGTTCTCACAGATACGCAGTATTTT.